The rows below give T cell receptor beta chains drawn from one sample of a study of shared clonotypes between healthy human individuals. TCRdb's table, derived via immunoSEQ multiplex PCR, lists solely in-frame clones and lacks some. The sample has about 820,000 clones, approximately 92% seen once. Sample: naive CD8+ T cells sorted from blood. These TCRs come from a man aged 25 to 45 in good health. Each CDR3 is given with its conserved first and last residue.

>TRBV4-2|TRBJ2-1
CASSQDLLSSYNEQFF
>TRBV7-3|TRBJ1-1
CASSRFSIKTGLNEAFF
>TRBV18|TRBJ1-5
CASSLDFRPGEGQPQHF
>TRBV2|TRBJ1-1
CASSEEPNTEAFF
>TRBV7-9|TRBJ2-5
CASSFSGTKEETQYF
>TRBV30|TRBJ2-7
CAWKAGSPYEQYF
>TRBV11-2|TRBJ2-1
CASTPPLLDEQFF
>TRBV4-3|TRBJ1-1
CASSQDRDHTEAFF
>TRBV2|TRBJ2-7
CASSDNRDRPSYEQYF
>TRBV2|TRBJ1-1
CASVDGPEAFF
>TRBV5-1|TRBJ2-1
CASSPRTSGRALNEQFF
>TRBV9|TRBJ2-7
CASSADRPYEQYF
>TRBV5-6|TRBJ1-2
CASSLAAAEFNYGYTF
>TRBV20-1|TRBJ2-1
CSAEDEQFF
>TRBV6-4|TRBJ2-1
CASSDGSQGSYNEQFF
>TRBV28|TRBJ2-7
CASTLAGAGYEQYF
>TRBV7-8|TRBJ2-1
CASSLVEAVYNEQFF
>TRBV4-1|TRBJ2-7
CASSPVGGQTYF
>TRBV27|TRBJ2-1
CASSLLLGNEQFF
>TRBV7-9|TRBJ2-3
CASRGLPTDTQYF
>TRBV29-1|TRBJ2-7
CSVVMGTGRLISGDPYEQYF
>TRBV11-3|TRBJ2-7
CASSFPGAYEQYF
>TRBV7-7|TRBJ2-2
CASSVGLADTGELFF
>TRBV27|TRBJ2-3
CASSKEVAGASTDTQYF
>TRBV9|TRBJ2-7
CASGGLESYEQYF
>TRBV7-9|TRBJ1-4
CASSPGTEARRGKLFF
>TRBV27|TRBJ2-7
CASANNPEGNYYEQYF
>TRBV29-1|TRBJ1-4
CSVMQGSDEKLFF
>TRBV4-1|TRBJ1-2
CASSQDLRFGYTF
>TRBV27|TRBJ1-1
CASSSPSLNTEAFF
>TRBV5-6|TRBJ2-7
CASSLDVNSYEQYF
>TRBV28|TRBJ2-7
CASQKTRPYEQYF
>TRBV6-6|TRBJ2-7
CASKAGDYEQYF
>TRBV5-1|TRBJ1-1
CASASGTDNSEAFF
>TRBV9|TRBJ1-2
CASSPRGTRGYTF
>TRBV18|TRBJ2-5
CASSPYPEETQYF
>TRBV7-7|TRBJ2-5
CASSPPLGREGGETQYF
>TRBV6-1|TRBJ2-7
CASSEYKDFTYEQYF
>TRBV21-1|TRBJ2-5
CASSRDRGQETQYF
>TRBV7-9|TRBJ2-1
CASSQPSSGGSSYNEQFF